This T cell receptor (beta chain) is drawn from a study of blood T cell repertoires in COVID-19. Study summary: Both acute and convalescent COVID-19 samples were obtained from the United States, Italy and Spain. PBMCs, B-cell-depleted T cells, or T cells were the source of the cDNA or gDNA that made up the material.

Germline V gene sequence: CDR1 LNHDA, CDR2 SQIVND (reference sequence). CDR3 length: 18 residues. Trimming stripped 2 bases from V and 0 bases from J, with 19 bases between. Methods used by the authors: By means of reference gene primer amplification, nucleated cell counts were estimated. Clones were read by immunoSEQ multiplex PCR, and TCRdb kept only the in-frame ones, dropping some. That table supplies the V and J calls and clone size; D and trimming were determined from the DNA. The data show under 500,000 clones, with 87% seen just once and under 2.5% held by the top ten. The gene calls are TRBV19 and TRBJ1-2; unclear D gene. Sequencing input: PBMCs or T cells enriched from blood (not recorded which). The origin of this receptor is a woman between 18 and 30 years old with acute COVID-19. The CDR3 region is CASSILPAPNRANYGYTF. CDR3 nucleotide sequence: TGTGCCAGTAGTATACTTCCGGCACCCAATCGGGCTAACTATGGCTACACCTTC.